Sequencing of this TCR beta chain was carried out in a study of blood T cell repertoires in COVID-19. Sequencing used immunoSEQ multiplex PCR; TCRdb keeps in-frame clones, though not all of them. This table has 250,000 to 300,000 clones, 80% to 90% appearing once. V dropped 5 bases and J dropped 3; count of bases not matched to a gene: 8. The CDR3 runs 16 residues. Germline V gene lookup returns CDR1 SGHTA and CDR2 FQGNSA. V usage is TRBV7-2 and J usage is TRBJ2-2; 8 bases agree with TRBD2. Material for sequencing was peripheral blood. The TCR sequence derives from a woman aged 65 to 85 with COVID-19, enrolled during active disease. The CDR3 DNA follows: TGTGCCAGCAGCCCTCGGGGGGGGTGGGACACCGGGGAGCTGTTTTTT. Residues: CASSPRGGWDTGELFF. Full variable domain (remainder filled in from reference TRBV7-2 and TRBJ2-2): GAGVSQSPSNKVTEKGKDVELRCDPISGHTALYWYRQSLGQGLEFLIYFQGNSAPDKSGLPSDRFSAERTGGSVSTLTIQRTQQEDSAVYLCASSPRGGWDTGELFFGEGSRLTVL.